Given below is one T cell receptor beta chain in context. This sample is part of a study of PD-L1 blockade in urothelial cancer. Stated time point: peripheral blood 6 weeks after treatment start. Libraries were prepared by immunoSEQ multiplex PCR; TCRdb keeps only in-frame clonotypes and omits some of them. In the table there are about 120,000 clones, 75% to 90% of which are singletons. The CDR3 is 12 residues long. Between the trimmed V and J ends, which lost 8 bases and 8 bases, there was a span of 15 bases. Germline lookup yields CDR1 SQVTM and CDR2 ANQGSEA. The sequence came from a man aged 60 to 69 with urothelial cancer. This chain links TRBV29-1 with TRBJ2-2; perhaps TRBD1 as D (6 bases). The specimen was PBMCs, collected around atezolizumab (anti-PD-L1) treatment. The CDR3: CSSAQGRGELFF. CDR3 nucleotides: TGCAGCTCGGCCCAGGGGAGAGGGGAGCTGTTTTTT.